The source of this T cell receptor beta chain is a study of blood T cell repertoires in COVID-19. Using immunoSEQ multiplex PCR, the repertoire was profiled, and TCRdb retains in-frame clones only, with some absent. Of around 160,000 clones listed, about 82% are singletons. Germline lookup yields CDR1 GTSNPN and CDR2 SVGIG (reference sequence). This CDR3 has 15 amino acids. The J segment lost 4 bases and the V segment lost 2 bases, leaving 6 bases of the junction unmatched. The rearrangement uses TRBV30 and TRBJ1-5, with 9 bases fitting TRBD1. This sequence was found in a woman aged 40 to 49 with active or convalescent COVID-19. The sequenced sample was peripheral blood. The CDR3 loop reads CAWSSGQGLNQPQHF. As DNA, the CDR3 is TGTGCCTGGAGTTCTGGACAGGGGCTTAATCAGCCCCAGCATTTT. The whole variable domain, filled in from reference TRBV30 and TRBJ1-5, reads SQTIHQWPATLVQPVGSPLSLECTVEGTSNPNLYWYRQAAGRGLQLLFYSVGIGQISSEVPQNLSASRPQDRQFILSSKKLLLSDSGFYLCAWSSGQGLNQPQHFGDGTRLSIL.